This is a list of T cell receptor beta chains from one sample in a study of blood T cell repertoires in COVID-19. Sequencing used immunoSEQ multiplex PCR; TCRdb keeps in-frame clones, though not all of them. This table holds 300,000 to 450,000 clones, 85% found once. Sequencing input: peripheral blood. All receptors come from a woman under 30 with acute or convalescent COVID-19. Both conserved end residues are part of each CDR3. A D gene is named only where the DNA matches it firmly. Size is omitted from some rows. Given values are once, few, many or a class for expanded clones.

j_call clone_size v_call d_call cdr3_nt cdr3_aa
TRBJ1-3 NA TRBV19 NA TGTGCCAGTAGTATAGGGGCGGGATCTGGAAACACCATATATTTT CASSIGAGSGNTIYF
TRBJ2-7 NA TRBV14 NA TGTGCCAGCAGCCTAACACAGGGAAACGAGCAGTACTTC CASSLTQGNEQYF
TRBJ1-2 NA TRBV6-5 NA TGTGCCAGCAGTTACAGTGGGGACTACGGCTACACCTTC CASSYSGDYGYTF
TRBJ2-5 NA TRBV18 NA TGTGCCAGCTCACCACAGTCCAGGGGCTCGGAGACCCAGTACTTC CASSPQSRGSETQYF
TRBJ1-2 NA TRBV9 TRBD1 TGTGCCAGCAGCCAGCGAAGGGACAGGGAATCCGATGGCTACACCTTC CASSQRRDRESDGYTF
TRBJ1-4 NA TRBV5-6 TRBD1 TGTGCCAGCAGCTTGACAGGGGTTGGTGGGCCAACTAATGAAAAACTGTTTTTT CASSLTGVGGPTNEKLFF
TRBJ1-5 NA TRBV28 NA TGTGCCAGCAGCGAAGGAGACTATCAGCCCCAGCATTTT CASSEGDYQPQHF
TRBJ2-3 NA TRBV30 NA TGTGCCTGGAGTGTCCCTCGGGGAACTAGCACAGATACGCAGTATTTT CAWSVPRGTSTDTQYF
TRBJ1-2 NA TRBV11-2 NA TGTGCCAGCAGCGCGGGACGACACTATGGCTACACCTTC CASSAGRHYGYTF
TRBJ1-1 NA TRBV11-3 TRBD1 TGTGCCAGCAGCGCCCGGACCGGGACAGGGGAAGCTTTCTTT CASSARTGTGEAFF
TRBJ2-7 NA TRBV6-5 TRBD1 TGTGCTACCAAGGACAGGGATTACTACGAGCAGTACTTC CATKDRDYYEQYF
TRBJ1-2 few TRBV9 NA TGTGCCAGCAGCCCCAAGCCAAATCCTAACTATGGCTACACCTTC CASSPKPNPNYGYTF
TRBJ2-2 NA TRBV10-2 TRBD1 TGCGCCAGCAGACCCGACAGGGTCGGCGGGGAGCTGTTTTTT CASRPDRVGGELFF
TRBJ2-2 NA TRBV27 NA TGTGCCAGCAGTTTCGGAGCCGGGGAGCTGTTTTTT CASSFGAGELFF
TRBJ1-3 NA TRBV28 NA TGTGCCAGCAGTTTTGTACAGGACTCTGGAAACACCATATATTTT CASSFVQDSGNTIYF
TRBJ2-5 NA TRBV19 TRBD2 TGTGCCAGTAGCTCTGCCGGGACTAGAGAGACCCAGTACTTC CASSSAGTRETQYF
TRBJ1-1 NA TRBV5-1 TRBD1 TGCGCCAGCAGCCTCGAAAGGGGGCTCATGAACACTGAAGCTTTCTTT CASSLERGLMNTEAFF
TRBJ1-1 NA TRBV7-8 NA TGTGCCAGCAGCTTGTCGTCAGGAAACACTGAAGCTTTCTTT CASSLSSGNTEAFF
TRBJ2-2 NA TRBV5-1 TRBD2 TGCGCCAGCAGCTTGGCCCCTAGCGGGAGGGCCCGGGAGCTGTTTTTT CASSLAPSGRARELFF
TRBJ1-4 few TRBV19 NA TGTGCCAGTAGTATCCCCCGGACTACTGGGGCTAATGAAAAACTGTTTTTT CASSIPRTTGANEKLFF
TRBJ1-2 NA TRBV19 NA TGTGCCAGTAGTATGGGAGTAGGGAGGGATGGCTACACCTTC CASSMGVGRDGYTF
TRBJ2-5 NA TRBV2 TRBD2 TGTGCCAGCAGTGAATGGGAGGGGACCGTAGATCAAGAGACCCAGTACTTC CASSEWEGTVDQETQYF
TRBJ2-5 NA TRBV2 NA TGTGCCAGCAGTGAAAGGGGAGGGGGGCAAGAGACCCAGTACTTC CASSERGGGQETQYF
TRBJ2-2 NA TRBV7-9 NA TGTGCCAGCAGCTCGCAGGGGCGAGGGGAGCTGTTTTTT CASSSQGRGELFF
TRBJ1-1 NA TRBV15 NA TGTGCCACGAGCCTACTGAACACTGAAGCTTTCTTT CATSLLNTEAFF
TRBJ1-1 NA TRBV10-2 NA TGCGCCACAACGGAGGTGCTGAACACTGAAGCTTTCTTT CATTEVLNTEAFF
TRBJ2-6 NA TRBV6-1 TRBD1 TGTGCCAGCAGTGACTATTCCGGGACAGGGGTGCCTGGGGCCAACGTCCTGACTTTC CASSDYSGTGVPGANVLTF
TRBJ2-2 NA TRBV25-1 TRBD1 TGTGCCAGCAAAGGTGACGACAGGGGAGGAACCGGGGAGCTGTTTTTT CASKGDDRGGTGELFF
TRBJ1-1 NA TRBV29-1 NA TGCAGCGTTGACGAGGGGGTATACACTGAAGCTTTCTTT CSVDEGVYTEAFF
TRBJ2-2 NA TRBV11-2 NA TGTGCCAGCAGCTATATACACAGGGACGCCGGGGAGCTGTTTTTT CASSYIHRDAGELFF
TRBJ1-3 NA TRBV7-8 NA TGTGCCAGCAGCACCCACGGGTACTCTGGAAACACCATATATTTT CASSTHGYSGNTIYF
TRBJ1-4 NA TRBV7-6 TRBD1 TGTGCCAGCAGCTTAGGAGGGGAGACAGGGAAGAAACTGTTTTTT CASSLGGETGKKLFF
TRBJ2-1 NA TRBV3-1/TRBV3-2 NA TGTGCCAGCAGCCAAGATCAGAACAGGGTCCGGGGCAATGAGCAGTTCTTC CASSQDQNRVRGNEQFF
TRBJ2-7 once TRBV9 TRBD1 TGTGCCAGCAGCGCAGGGACAGCGAACTCCGAGCAGTACTTC CASSAGTANSEQYF
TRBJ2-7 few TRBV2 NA TGTGCCAGCAGTGCCAACCAAGAGAGGTACTTC CASSANQERYF
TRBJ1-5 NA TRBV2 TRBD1 TGTGCCAGCAGCGGGACAGGGGGAAATCAGCCCCAGCATTTT CASSGTGGNQPQHF
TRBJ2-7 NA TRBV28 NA TGTGCCAGCAATGTTGGGACTCCTTACGAGCAGTACTTC CASNVGTPYEQYF